A single T cell receptor beta chain is shown here with its context. V trimming: 3 bases; J trimming: 6 bases; junction bases outside the gene matches: 4. From germline, CDR1 is MDHEN and CDR2 SYDVKM. The CDR3 has 13 amino acids. The PCR was carried out with 60 Vbeta primers and 13 Jbeta primers. Profiled with immunoSEQ multiplex PCR; TCRdb holds only in-frame clones, not every one. The table lists 150,000 to 200,000 clones, 60% to 80% of them singletons. The sample comes from a study of cytomegalovirus exposure and HLA in healthy donors. The clonotype was recovered from a woman between 45 and 60 years old in good health and CMV-seropositive. The chain is built from TRBV28 and TRBJ1-1, with 7 bases matching TRBD1. The sample consisted of PBMCs. CDR3: CASSFRDRAEAFF. Written as DNA, the CDR3 is TGTGCCAGCAGTTTCCGGGACAGAGCTGAAGCTTTCTTT.